This T cell receptor (beta chain) stems from a study of Ad26.COV2.S vaccination and SARS-CoV-2 variants. The CDR3 has 16 amino acids. The junction had 6 bases not matched to a gene; V was cut back by 0 bases and J by 3 bases. Germline CDR1 reads LNHNV; CDR2 reads YYDKDF (reference sequence). Documented treatment: 15 to 20 received Ad26.COV2.S at low or high dose, single or two shots; a few received placebo; per-sample allocation not given. Following the first vaccine or placebo injection, samples were taken on day 63. Method: immunoSEQ multiplex PCR; TCRdb's copy keeps in-frame clones and lacks some. This repertoire shows approximately 420,000 clones, around nine tenths found once; its top ten account for about 3.6%. This clone was seen only once.

The sequences come from peripheral blood, collected in a trial of Ad26.COV2.S vaccine versus placebo. The clonotype comes from a person between 18 and 60 years old who received the Ad26.COV2.S COVID-19 vaccine or a placebo. V and J are TRBV15 and TRBJ2-7; 9 bases are a match to TRBD2. CDR3 in DNA: TGTGCCACCAGCAGAGATCAGCTAGCGGGGTTCTACGAGCAGTACTTC. Encoded protein: CATSRDQLAGFYEQYF.